The clone carrying this TCR beta chain came up many times. This record belongs to a study of T cell repertoires in cytomegalovirus infection. Turning to the study itself: Public signatures in TCR beta pointed to CMV infection and matching HLA type.

MiXCR, applied by TCRdb to the reads, yields one record per CDR3 protein. The sample carries about 460,000 distinct CDR3 sequences, approximately 11% recorded once. With V trimmed by 5 bases and J by 7 bases, 13 bases remained unmatched. Germline values: CDR1 SEHNR, CDR2 FQNEAQ (reference sequence). This CDR3 has 15 residues. The sequenced sample consisted of PBMCs. The chain has TRBV7-9 and TRBJ1-2; 7 bases are shared with TRBD1. This TCR was recovered from a human donor in good health (CMV status not recorded). Some clones in this sample may be carry-over from other donors' samples. This CDR3 is CASSVPRQGSVGYTF. Written as DNA, the CDR3 is TGTGCCAGCAGCGTGCCTAGACAGGGAAGTGTTGGCTACACCTTC.